This TCR beta chain emerged from a study of blood T cell repertoires in COVID-19. Across the whole study: Spain, Italy and the United States supplied samples that represented acute and convalescent COVID-19. T cells, B-cell-depleted T cells, or PBMCs provided the cDNA or gDNA that served as material.

As processed by the authors: Researchers report that nucleated cell counts were estimated from reference gene primer amplification. Produced via immunoSEQ multiplex PCR; TCRdb's table is partial and in-frame only. The V and J calls and clone size were taken over from that table, and D and trimming were inferred from the DNA. This table holds about 350,000 clones, approximately 90% found once. The Seattle site enrolled patients during active infection and followed them longitudinally. V was pared by 3 bases and J by 6 bases, with 14 bases between. Germline V lookup: CDR1 MGHRA, CDR2 YSYEKL. The CDR3 has 14 residues.

The chain combines TRBV4-1 with TRBJ1-1, with D tentatively TRBD1 (5 bases). The specimen sequenced was peripheral blood. The source is a woman aged 55-70 years with COVID-19, enrolled during active disease. The CDR3 nucleotides are TGCGCCAGCAGCCATCCGGGGGAGAAGCCTGAAGCTTTCTTT. Translated: CASSHPGEKPEAFF.